This T cell receptor beta chain was sequenced during a study of shared clonotypes between healthy human individuals. The donors, all of them Caucasian adults, lived in Nashville, Tennessee. About this clone itself: Its antigen is still unknown.

Study-level findings and limits: Generation probability values for non-shared clonotypes were lower than those for clonotypes shared by all four donors. In general, naive subsets displayed greater estimated richness than memory subsets did.

V gave up 4 bases and J gave up 2 bases, with 19 bases separating them. CDR3 size: 17 residues. Germline CDR1 SGHTA, CDR2 FQGNSA. It was 200 to 250 ng DNA, 33,000 or so T cell genomes, that sorted-subset replicate PCRs used. The repertoire was sequenced with immunoSEQ multiplex PCR; TCRdb's copy has only in-frame clones and lacks some. The data contain about 1.5 million clones, roughly 98% of them seen just once; the ten biggest clones take up roughly 0.45%. The sample was naive CD4+ T cells sorted from blood. Subset denoted: CD45RA+ positively selected. The chain carries TRBV7-2 and TRBJ2-3; D possibly uses TRBD1 or TRBD2 (5 bases each). The receptor was isolated from a man aged 25 to 40 in good health. Here the CDR3 reads CASSSPKGRDFTDTQYF. The CDR3 DNA sequence: TGTGCCAGCAGCTCCCCCAAGGGGAGAGACTTCACAGATACGCAGTATTTT.